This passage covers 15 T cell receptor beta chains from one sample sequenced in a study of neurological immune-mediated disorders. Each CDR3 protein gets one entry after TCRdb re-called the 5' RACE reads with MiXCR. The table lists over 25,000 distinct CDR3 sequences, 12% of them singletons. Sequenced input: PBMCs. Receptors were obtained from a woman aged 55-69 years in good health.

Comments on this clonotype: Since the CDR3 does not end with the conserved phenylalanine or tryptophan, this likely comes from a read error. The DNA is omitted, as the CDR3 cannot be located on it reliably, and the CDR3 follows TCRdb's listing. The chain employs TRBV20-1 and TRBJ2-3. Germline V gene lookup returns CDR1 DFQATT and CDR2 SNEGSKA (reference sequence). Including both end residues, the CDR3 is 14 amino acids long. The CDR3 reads CSARRLTRTDTHYS.

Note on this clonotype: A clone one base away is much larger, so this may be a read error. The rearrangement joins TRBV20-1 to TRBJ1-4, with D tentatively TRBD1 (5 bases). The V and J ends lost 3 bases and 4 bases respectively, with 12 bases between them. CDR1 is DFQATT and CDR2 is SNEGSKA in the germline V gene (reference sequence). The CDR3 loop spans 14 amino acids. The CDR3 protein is CSASPVQVNEKLFF. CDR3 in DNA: TGCAGTGCTAGCCCGGTACAGGTTAATGAAAAACTGTTTTTT.

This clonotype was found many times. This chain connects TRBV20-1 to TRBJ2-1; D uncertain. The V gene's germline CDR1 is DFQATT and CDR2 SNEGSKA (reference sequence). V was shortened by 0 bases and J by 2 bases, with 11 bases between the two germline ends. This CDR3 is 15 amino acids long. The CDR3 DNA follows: TGCAGTGCTAGAGATGGAAGGGTTCCCTACAATGAGCAGTTCTTC. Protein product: CSARDGRVPYNEQFF.

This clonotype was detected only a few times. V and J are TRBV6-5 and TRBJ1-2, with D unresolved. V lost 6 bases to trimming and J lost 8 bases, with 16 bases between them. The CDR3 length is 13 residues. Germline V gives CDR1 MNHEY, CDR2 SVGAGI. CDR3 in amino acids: CASSRLNSWGYTF. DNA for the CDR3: TGTGCCAGCAGCCGACTAAACTCTTGGGGCTACACCTTC.

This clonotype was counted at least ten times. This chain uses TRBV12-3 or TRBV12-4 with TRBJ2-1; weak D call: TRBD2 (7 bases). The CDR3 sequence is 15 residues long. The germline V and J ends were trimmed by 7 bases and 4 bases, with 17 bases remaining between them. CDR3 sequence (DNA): TGTGCCAGCACCATAGGGGGGGGGGAATACAATGAGCAGTTCTTC. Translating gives CASTIGGGEYNEQFF.

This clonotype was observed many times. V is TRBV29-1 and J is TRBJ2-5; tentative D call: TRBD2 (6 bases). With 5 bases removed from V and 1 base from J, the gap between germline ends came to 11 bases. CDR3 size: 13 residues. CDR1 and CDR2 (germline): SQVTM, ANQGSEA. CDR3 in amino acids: CSVFGRPQETQYF. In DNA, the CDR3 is TGCAGCGTTTTTGGGAGGCCCCAAGAGACCCAGTACTTC.

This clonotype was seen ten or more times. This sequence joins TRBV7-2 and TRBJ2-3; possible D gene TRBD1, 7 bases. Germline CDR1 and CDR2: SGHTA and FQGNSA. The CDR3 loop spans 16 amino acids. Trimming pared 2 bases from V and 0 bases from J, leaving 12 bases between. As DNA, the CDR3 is TGTGCCAGCAGCTTACAGGGGGGACTTAGCACAGATACGCAGTATTTT. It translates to CASSLQGGLSTDTQYF.

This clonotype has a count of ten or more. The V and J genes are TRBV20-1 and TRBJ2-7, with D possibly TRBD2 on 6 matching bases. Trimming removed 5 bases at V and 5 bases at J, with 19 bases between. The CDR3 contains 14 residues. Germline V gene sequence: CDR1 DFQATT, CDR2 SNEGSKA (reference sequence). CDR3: CSAGSGPPGDEQYF. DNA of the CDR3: TGCAGTGCTGGATCCGGGCCGCCGGGGGACGAGCAGTACTTC.

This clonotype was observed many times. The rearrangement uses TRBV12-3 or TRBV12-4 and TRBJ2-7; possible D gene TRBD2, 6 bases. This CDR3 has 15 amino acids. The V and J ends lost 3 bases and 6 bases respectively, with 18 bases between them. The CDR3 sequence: CASSFSGTATAEQYF. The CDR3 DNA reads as TGTGCCAGCAGTTTCTCCGGGACTGCTACCGCCGAGCAGTACTTC.

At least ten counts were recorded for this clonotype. The CDR3 protein is CASSSRDRTDSYEQYF. The DNA for the CDR3 is TGTGCCAGCAGCTCCAGGGACAGGACAGACTCCTACGAGCAGTACTTC. The chain couples TRBV7-2 to TRBJ2-7, with TRBD1 matching over 8 bases. The ends lost 4 bases at V and 0 bases at J; junction bases unmatched: 8. Germline loops: CDR1 SGHTA, CDR2 FQGNSA. This CDR3 is 16 amino acids long.

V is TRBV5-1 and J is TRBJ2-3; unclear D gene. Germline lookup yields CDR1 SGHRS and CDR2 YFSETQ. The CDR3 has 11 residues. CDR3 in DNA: TGCTTCAGCAGGCCGAGGAATACGCAGTATTTT. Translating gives CFSRPRNTQYF.

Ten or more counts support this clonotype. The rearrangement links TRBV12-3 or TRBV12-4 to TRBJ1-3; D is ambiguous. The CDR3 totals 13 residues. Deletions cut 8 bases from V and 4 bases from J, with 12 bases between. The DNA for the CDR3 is TGTGCCAGCGAAGGGTTGTACGGAAACACCATATATTTT. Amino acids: CASEGLYGNTIYF.

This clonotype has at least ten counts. Here the CDR3 reads CASSTGLAGDQETQYF. The CDR3 nucleotides are TGTGCCAGCAGTACGGGTCTAGCGGGGGATCAAGAGACCCAGTACTTC. The chain has TRBV6-2 or TRBV6-3 and TRBJ2-5; 10 bases map to TRBD2. There are 16 residues in the CDR3. Losses at the gene ends were 5 bases for V and 2 bases for J; bases not matched to a gene: 8. The germline V gene encodes CDR1 MNHEY and CDR2 SVGEGT.

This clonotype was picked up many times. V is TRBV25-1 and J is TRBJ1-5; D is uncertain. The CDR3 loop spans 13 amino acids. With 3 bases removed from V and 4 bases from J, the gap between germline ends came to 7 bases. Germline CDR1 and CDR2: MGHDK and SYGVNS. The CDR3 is CASSDGLNQPQHF. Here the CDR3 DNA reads TGTGCCAGCAGTGATGGGTTGAATCAGCCCCAGCATTTT.

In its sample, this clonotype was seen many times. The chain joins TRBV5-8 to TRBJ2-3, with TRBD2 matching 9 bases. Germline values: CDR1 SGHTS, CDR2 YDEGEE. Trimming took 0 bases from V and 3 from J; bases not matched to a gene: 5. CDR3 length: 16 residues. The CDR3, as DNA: TGTGCCAGCAGCTTGGGACGCGGGGGGGCAACAGATACGCAGTATTTT. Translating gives CASSLGRGGATDTQYF. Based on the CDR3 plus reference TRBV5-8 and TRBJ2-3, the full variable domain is EAGVTQSPTHLIKTRGQQATLRCSPISGHTSVYWYQQALGLGLQFLLWYDEGEERNRGNFPPRFSGRQFPNYSSELNVNALELEDSALYLCASSLGRGGATDTQYFGPGTRLTVL.